Listed below are T cell receptor beta chains from one sample, sequenced in a study of cytomegalovirus exposure and HLA in healthy donors. The protocol was immunoSEQ multiplex PCR, while the TCRdb copy is restricted to in-frame clones and leaves out a portion. The sample has some 98,000 clones, about four fifths seen once; the top ten hold about a tenth. The sequenced material came from PBMCs. These receptors were taken from a human donor in good health. The CDR3 runs from the conserved cysteine through the conserved F or W. A D gene is named only where the DNA matches it firmly. Clone size appears in some rows only: once, few, many, or a class for an expanded clone.

clone_size: few; j_call: TRBJ2-3; v_call: TRBV19; d_call: TRBD2; cdr3_aa: CASSIEGGGADTQYF; cdr3_nt: TGTGCCAGTAGTATAGAGGGCGGGGGGGCAGATACGCAGTATTTT
clone_size: NA; j_call: TRBJ2-3; v_call: TRBV11-3; d_call: TRBD1; cdr3_aa: CASSPGAGGIDTQYF; cdr3_nt: TGTGCCAGCAGCCCGGGCGCAGGGGGCATAGATACGCAGTATTTT
clone_size: NA; j_call: TRBJ1-4; v_call: TRBV18; d_call: NA; cdr3_aa: CASSPQQGSTNEKLFF; cdr3_nt: TGTGCCAGCTCACCACAACAGGGTTCAACTAATGAAAAACTGTTTTTT
clone_size: NA; j_call: TRBJ2-7; v_call: TRBV7-2; d_call: TRBD1; cdr3_aa: CASSSGGQGPSYEQYF; cdr3_nt: TGTGCCAGCAGCTCAGGGGGACAGGGTCCGTCCTACGAGCAGTACTTC
clone_size: NA; j_call: TRBJ1-1; v_call: TRBV5-4; d_call: NA; cdr3_aa: CASRRWGEGGTEAFF; cdr3_nt: TGTGCCAGCAGAAGGTGGGGCGAAGGCGGCACTGAAGCTTTCTTT
clone_size: NA; j_call: TRBJ1-5; v_call: TRBV27; d_call: NA; cdr3_aa: CASSLTGLNQPQHF; cdr3_nt: TGTGCCAGCAGTTTAACCGGACTTAATCAGCCCCAGCATTTT
clone_size: NA; j_call: TRBJ1-1; v_call: TRBV28; d_call: NA; cdr3_aa: CASSLYGGNTEAFF; cdr3_nt: TGTGCCAGCAGTTTATACGGGGGTAACACTGAAGCTTTCTTT
clone_size: NA; j_call: TRBJ1-2; v_call: TRBV5-6; d_call: NA; cdr3_aa: CASSLVAGDRTCF; cdr3_nt: TGTGCCAGCAGCTTGGTTGCAGGGGATAGGACTTGCTTC
clone_size: NA; j_call: TRBJ1-2; v_call: TRBV27; d_call: TRBD1; cdr3_aa: CASSFGQGYGYTF; cdr3_nt: TGTGCCAGCAGTTTCGGACAGGGCTATGGCTACACCTTC
clone_size: few; j_call: TRBJ1-4; v_call: TRBV18; d_call: TRBD1; cdr3_aa: CASSPTGGAREKLFF; cdr3_nt: TGTGCCAGCTCACCGACAGGGGGCGCGCGTGAAAAACTGTTTTTT
clone_size: NA; j_call: TRBJ2-1; v_call: TRBV4-3; d_call: TRBD2; cdr3_aa: CASSQGQWASGPYNEQFF; cdr3_nt: TGCGCCAGCAGCCAAGGGCAATGGGCTAGCGGGCCCTACAATGAGCAGTTCTTC
clone_size: NA; j_call: TRBJ2-3; v_call: TRBV7-2; d_call: TRBD2; cdr3_aa: CASRRELATDTQYF; cdr3_nt: TGTGCCAGCCGGCGGGAGTTGGCCACAGATACGCAGTATTTT
clone_size: NA; j_call: TRBJ2-3; v_call: TRBV7-6; d_call: NA; cdr3_aa: CASSLRAGQDTQYF; cdr3_nt: TGTGCCAGCAGCTTACGGGCAGGGCAAGATACGCAGTATTTT
clone_size: few; j_call: TRBJ2-3; v_call: TRBV7-3; d_call: NA; cdr3_aa: CASSLASDTQYF; cdr3_nt: TGTGCCAGCAGTCTAGCATCAGATACGCAGTATTTT
clone_size: NA; j_call: TRBJ2-1; v_call: TRBV11-2; d_call: TRBD2; cdr3_aa: CASSPILAGWQFF; cdr3_nt: TGTGCCAGCAGCCCGATATTAGCGGGGTGGCAGTTCTTC
clone_size: NA; j_call: TRBJ2-7; v_call: TRBV4-2; d_call: NA; cdr3_aa: CASSQEFAGPPYEQYF; cdr3_nt: TGTGCCAGCAGCCAAGAATTCGCGGGGCCCCCCTACGAGCAGTACTTC
clone_size: once; j_call: TRBJ1-2; v_call: TRBV19; d_call: NA; cdr3_aa: CASSIARGSSYGYTF; cdr3_nt: TGTGCCAGTAGTATCGCCAGGGGTTCAAGCTATGGCTACACCTTC
clone_size: NA; j_call: TRBJ2-2; v_call: TRBV19; d_call: NA; cdr3_aa: CASSIARGRTGGELFF; cdr3_nt: TGTGCCAGTAGTATAGCGCGGGGGCGCACGGGCGGGGAGCTGTTTTTT
clone_size: NA; j_call: TRBJ2-2; v_call: TRBV19; d_call: TRBD2; cdr3_aa: CASSRDRGGLTGELFF; cdr3_nt: TGTGCCAGTAGTAGGGATCGCGGGGGGTTAACCGGGGAGCTGTTTTTT
clone_size: NA; j_call: TRBJ2-5; v_call: TRBV28; d_call: NA; cdr3_aa: CASSPAGWQETQYF; cdr3_nt: TGTGCCAGCAGTCCTGCCGGTTGGCAAGAGACCCAGTACTTC
clone_size: NA; j_call: TRBJ1-1; v_call: TRBV4-2; d_call: NA; cdr3_aa: CASSHRGENTEAFF; cdr3_nt: TGTGCCAGCAGCCACCGGGGTGAAAACACTGAAGCTTTCTTT
clone_size: NA; j_call: TRBJ2-5; v_call: TRBV6-5; d_call: TRBD2; cdr3_aa: CASRQAGGTETQYF; cdr3_nt: TGTGCCAGCAGACAAGCGGGGGGCACGGAGACCCAGTACTTC
clone_size: once; j_call: TRBJ1-1; v_call: TRBV19; d_call: NA; cdr3_aa: CASSIARDTEAFF; cdr3_nt: TGTGCCAGTAGTATAGCCAGGGACACTGAAGCTTTCTTT
clone_size: NA; j_call: TRBJ1-1; v_call: TRBV7-2; d_call: TRBD1; cdr3_aa: CASSLASGGIMNTEAFF; cdr3_nt: TGTGCCAGCAGCTTAGCATCAGGGGGAATAATGAACACTGAAGCTTTCTTT
clone_size: NA; j_call: TRBJ1-1; v_call: TRBV19; d_call: NA; cdr3_aa: CASSIGRGTEAFF; cdr3_nt: TGTGCCAGTAGTATAGGGAGGGGTACTGAAGCTTTCTTT
clone_size: NA; j_call: TRBJ2-1; v_call: TRBV9; d_call: NA; cdr3_aa: CASSVALRRAGYNEQFF; cdr3_nt: TGTGCCAGCAGCGTAGCACTGAGACGGGCGGGCTACAATGAGCAGTTCTTC
clone_size: NA; j_call: TRBJ2-7; v_call: TRBV2; d_call: NA; cdr3_aa: CATEGVGSYEQYF; cdr3_nt: TGTGCCACCGAGGGGGTAGGGTCCTACGAGCAGTACTTC
clone_size: NA; j_call: TRBJ2-7; v_call: TRBV27; d_call: TRBD1; cdr3_aa: CASSLDPGGAYEQYF; cdr3_nt: TGTGCCAGCAGTTTAGACCCAGGGGGCGCCTACGAGCAGTACTTC
clone_size: NA; j_call: TRBJ1-6; v_call: TRBV4-3; d_call: NA; cdr3_aa: CASSQARDYNSPLHF; cdr3_nt: TGCGCCAGCAGCCAAGCACGGGACTATAATTCACCCCTCCACTTT
clone_size: NA; j_call: TRBJ1-2; v_call: TRBV5-1; d_call: TRBD1; cdr3_aa: CASRQGENNYGYTF; cdr3_nt: TGCGCCAGTAGACAGGGGGAAAATAACTATGGCTACACCTTC
clone_size: NA; j_call: TRBJ2-3; v_call: TRBV9; d_call: TRBD1; cdr3_aa: CASSVGGTGRLADTQYF; cdr3_nt: TGTGCCAGCAGCGTAGGAGGGACAGGCCGCCTCGCGGATACGCAGTATTTT
clone_size: few; j_call: TRBJ1-1; v_call: TRBV10-3; d_call: NA; cdr3_aa: CAIRGGVNTEAFF; cdr3_nt: TGTGCCATCAGGGGAGGGGTTAACACTGAAGCTTTCTTT
clone_size: NA; j_call: TRBJ1-2; v_call: TRBV5-4; d_call: TRBD1; cdr3_aa: CASSSFGDRSSYGYTF; cdr3_nt: TGTGCCAGCAGCTCGTTTGGGGACAGAAGCTCCTATGGCTACACCTTC
clone_size: NA; j_call: TRBJ2-1; v_call: TRBV9; d_call: TRBD2; cdr3_aa: CASSEAPRRESYEQFF; cdr3_nt: TGTGCCAGCAGCGAGGCCCCAAGGCGGGAGAGCTATGAGCAGTTCTTC
clone_size: once; j_call: TRBJ2-5; v_call: TRBV7-2; d_call: TRBD2; cdr3_aa: CASGRLAGGGGTQYF; cdr3_nt: TGTGCCAGCGGCAGACTAGCCGGGGGTGGCGGGACCCAGTACTTC
clone_size: NA; j_call: TRBJ1-2; v_call: TRBV7-9; d_call: NA; cdr3_aa: CASSLIQGIYGYTF; cdr3_nt: TGTGCCAGCAGCTTAATACAGGGAATCTATGGCTACACCTTC
clone_size: NA; j_call: TRBJ2-7; v_call: TRBV2; d_call: NA; cdr3_aa: CASSAREFTYEQYF; cdr3_nt: TGTGCCAGCAGCGCGAGGGAATTCACCTACGAGCAGTACTTC
clone_size: NA; j_call: TRBJ2-2; v_call: TRBV7-6; d_call: NA; cdr3_aa: CASSLARTAELFF; cdr3_nt: TGTGCCAGCAGCTTAGCCCGGACAGCCGAGCTGTTTTTT
clone_size: NA; j_call: TRBJ2-5; v_call: TRBV19; d_call: TRBD1; cdr3_aa: CASSNDRGETQYF; cdr3_nt: TGTGCCAGTAGTAATGACAGGGGAGAGACCCAGTACTTC
clone_size: NA; j_call: TRBJ2-5; v_call: TRBV5-1; d_call: TRBD2; cdr3_aa: CASTRATSGNQETQYF; cdr3_nt: TGCGCCAGCACCCGGGCGACTAGCGGGAACCAAGAGACCCAGTACTTC
clone_size: NA; j_call: TRBJ2-5; v_call: TRBV21-1; d_call: NA; cdr3_aa: CASRRGPYQETQYF; cdr3_nt: TGTGCCAGCAGGCGGGGACCGTACCAAGAGACCCAGTACTTC
clone_size: few; j_call: TRBJ1-2; v_call: TRBV7-9; d_call: NA; cdr3_aa: CSSSLPVHGYTF; cdr3_nt: TGTTCCAGCAGCCTACCGGTCCATGGCTACACCTTC
clone_size: few; j_call: TRBJ1-1; v_call: TRBV5-1; d_call: NA; cdr3_aa: CASSLRGRNTEAFF; cdr3_nt: TGCGCCAGCAGCCTCAGGGGACGGAACACTGAAGCTTTCTTT
clone_size: NA; j_call: TRBJ2-7; v_call: TRBV4-2; d_call: TRBD2; cdr3_aa: CASSQDGGGSYEQYF; cdr3_nt: TGTGCCAGCAGCCAAGATGGCGGGGGGTCTTACGAGCAGTACTTC
clone_size: NA; j_call: TRBJ1-1; v_call: TRBV6-6; d_call: NA; cdr3_aa: CASSYRRVEAFF; cdr3_nt: TGTGCCAGCAGTTACCGCAGGGTTGAAGCTTTCTTT
clone_size: NA; j_call: TRBJ2-2; v_call: TRBV7-3; d_call: NA; cdr3_aa: CASRFLGELFF; cdr3_nt: TGTGCCAGCAGGTTCTTGGGGGAGCTGTTTTTT
clone_size: NA; j_call: TRBJ2-3; v_call: TRBV29-1; d_call: TRBD2; cdr3_aa: CSVQGGLVGDTQYF; cdr3_nt: TGCAGCGTCCAAGGGGGACTAGTCGGGGATACGCAGTATTTT
clone_size: NA; j_call: TRBJ2-2; v_call: TRBV11-1; d_call: TRBD1; cdr3_aa: CASSLRNRDSNTGELFF; cdr3_nt: TGTGCCAGCAGCTTAAGAAACCGGGACAGTAACACCGGGGAGCTGTTTTTT
clone_size: NA; j_call: TRBJ1-3; v_call: TRBV28; d_call: NA; cdr3_aa: CASSLGALGNTIYF; cdr3_nt: TGTGCCAGCAGTTTGGGAGCCCTTGGAAACACCATATATTTT
clone_size: NA; j_call: TRBJ2-7; v_call: TRBV28; d_call: NA; cdr3_aa: CASSLSAITVSYEQYF; cdr3_nt: TGTGCCAGCAGTTTATCGGCGATAACAGTCTCCTACGAGCAGTACTTC
clone_size: NA; j_call: TRBJ2-5; v_call: TRBV27; d_call: TRBD1; cdr3_aa: CASSLGRGQGAETQYF; cdr3_nt: TGTGCCAGCAGTTTGGGCAGGGGACAGGGGGCAGAGACCCAGTACTTC
clone_size: NA; j_call: TRBJ2-1; v_call: TRBV7-9; d_call: TRBD2; cdr3_aa: CASSATGTSGSSYNEQFF; cdr3_nt: TGTGCCAGCAGCGCGACCGGGACTAGCGGAAGCTCCTACAATGAGCAGTTCTTC
clone_size: NA; j_call: TRBJ2-3; v_call: TRBV28; d_call: TRBD2; cdr3_aa: CASSSRLAENTDTQYF; cdr3_nt: TGTGCCAGCAGTTCGCGACTAGCGGAGAACACAGATACGCAGTATTTT
clone_size: NA; j_call: TRBJ2-1; v_call: TRBV4-3; d_call: TRBD2; cdr3_aa: CASSQAAGGPDEQFF; cdr3_nt: TGCGCCAGCAGCCAAGCAGCGGGAGGGCCCGATGAGCAGTTCTTC
clone_size: NA; j_call: TRBJ2-7; v_call: TRBV29-1; d_call: NA; cdr3_aa: CSARIRQDTYEQYF; cdr3_nt: TGCAGCGCCCGAATTCGACAGGATACCTACGAGCAGTACTTC
clone_size: NA; j_call: TRBJ2-1; v_call: TRBV4-2; d_call: NA; cdr3_aa: CASSQGRWDEQFF; cdr3_nt: TGTGCCAGCAGCCAAGGGAGGTGGGATGAGCAGTTCTTC
clone_size: medium-sized; j_call: TRBJ2-7; v_call: TRBV6-6; d_call: TRBD1; cdr3_aa: CASRIPGQNYEQYF; cdr3_nt: TGTGCCAGCAGAATACCGGGACAGAATTACGAGCAGTACTTC